The 31 T cell receptor beta chains below were found in one sample sequenced in a study of shared clonotypes between healthy human individuals. CD45RO-negative cells were positively selected for CCR7, leaving out terminally differentiated effector memory CD45RA+ cells. Sequencing was performed with immunoSEQ multiplex PCR; in TCRdb, only in-frame clones are kept and a portion is missing. The sample lists just over 2,000,000 clones; roughly 95% were seen once. The sample consisted of naive CD8+ T cells sorted from blood. These receptors originate from a man aged 18 to 35 in good health.

The rearrangement links TRBV7-9 to TRBJ1-6, with a possible D match to TRBD1 (5 bases). Per the germline V gene, CDR1 is SEHNR and CDR2 is FQNEAQ (reference sequence). This CDR3 has 15 residues. The germline V and J ends were trimmed by 5 bases and 5 bases, with 13 bases remaining between them. The CDR3 here is CASSTGTVNNSPLHF. The DNA for the CDR3 is TGTGCCAGCAGCACCGGGACTGTGAATAATTCACCCCTCCACTTT. Complete variable domain (other parts from reference TRBV7-9 and TRBJ1-6): DTGVSQNPRHKITKRGQNVTFRCDPISEHNRLYWYRQTLGQGPEFLTYFQNEAQLEKSRLLSDRFSAERPKGSFSTLEIQRTEQGDSAMYLCASSTGTVNNSPLHFGNGTRLTVT.

V and J are TRBV5-4 and TRBJ2-5; TRBD2 aligns across 7 bases. The CDR3 sequence is 16 residues long. Germline lookup yields CDR1 SGHNT and CDR2 YYREEE (reference sequence). The junction had 11 bases not matched to a gene; V was cut back by 4 bases and J by 2 bases. DNA for the CDR3: TGTGCCAGCAGCCAGGGATGGGGGGGGGAACAAGAGACCCAGTACTTC. Translating it yields CASSQGWGGEQETQYF.

The V and J genes are TRBV7-6 and TRBJ2-2; 9 bases match TRBD1. Germline values: CDR1 SGHVS, CDR2 FNYEAQ. J gave up 7 bases and V 5 bases, and 20 bases lay outside the gene matches. The CDR3 has 19 residues. This CDR3 reads CASSHPGTGYPQSIGELFF. CDR3 coding DNA: TGTGCCAGCAGCCATCCCGGGACAGGGTATCCACAGAGTATCGGGGAGCTGTTTTTT.

The chain uses TRBV7-9 and TRBJ2-5; D gene ambiguous. There are 16 residues in the CDR3. Germline CDR1 is SEHNR and CDR2 is FQNEAQ (reference sequence). The V gene lost 5 bases and the J gene lost 2 bases, with 18 bases spanning the gap. Here the CDR3 DNA reads TGTGCCAGCAGCCCTCCCGTCGGCCAGGAACAAGAGACCCAGTACTTC. It yields the protein CASSPPVGQEQETQYF. Full variable domain (remainder filled in from reference TRBV7-9 and TRBJ2-5): DTGVSQNPRHKITKRGQNVTFRCDPISEHNRLYWYRQTLGQGPEFLTYFQNEAQLEKSRLLSDRFSAERPKGSFSTLEIQRTEQGDSAMYLCASSPPVGQEQETQYFGPGTRLLVL.

V gene TRBV28 combines with J gene TRBJ2-1; weak D call: TRBD2 (6 bases). CDR1 is MDHEN and CDR2 is SYDVKM in the germline V gene. V was clipped by 7 bases and J by 0 bases, with 13 bases between them. The CDR3 loop spans 15 amino acids. The CDR3 region has the DNA TGTGCCAGCACCCAAAAGCGGGCCTCCTACAATGAGCAGTTCTTC. It encodes CASTQKRASYNEQFF.

The CDR3, as DNA: TGTGCCTGGAGTGATACAGGGTCTGGCTACACCTTC. It translates to CAWSDTGSGYTF. The rearrangement uses TRBV30 and TRBJ1-2; tentative D call: TRBD1 (6 bases). This CDR3 contains 12 residues. Per germline, CDR1 GTSNPN and CDR2 SVGIG (reference sequence). The V end lost 1 base, the J end lost 7 bases, and 10 bases lay between the germline ends.

The rearrangement links TRBV21-1 to TRBJ2-5; the DNA was not used to check the table's D call, TRBD1. TRBV21-1 is described as a pseudogene. This CDR3 is built from 12 residues. CDR3 sequence: CASSKPDRTQYF. The CDR3 nucleotides read TGTGCCAGCAGCAAGCCCGACAGGACCCAGTACTTC.

The gene calls are TRBV30 and TRBJ1-3; a weak D match, TRBD1 (5 bases). The V end was cut by 1 base, the J end by 4 bases, with 14 bases between. The germline gives CDR1 GTSNPN, CDR2 SVGIG (reference sequence). This CDR3 has 15 residues. In DNA form, the CDR3 reads TGTGCCTGGAGTGGGGGGGTTACGCCCGGAAACACCATATATTTT. It codes for CAWSGGVTPGNTIYF.

In its sample, this clone was seen once. The chain links TRBV7-9 to TRBJ1-5, with 7 bases matching TRBD1. CDR3 length: 15 amino acids. V gave up 4 bases and J gave up 5 bases; unmatched junction bases: 8. Germline-derived CDR1 and CDR2 are SEHNR and FQNEAQ (reference sequence). CDR3 residues: CASSSSDRSDQPQHF. The CDR3 DNA follows: TGTGCCAGCAGCTCCTCGGACAGGTCCGATCAGCCCCAGCATTTT.

In regard to this clone: Different DNA sequences within this sample yield the same CDR3. The V and J genes are TRBV7-9 and TRBJ2-7; D unclear. Germline values: CDR1 SEHNR, CDR2 FQNEAQ (reference sequence). Trimming removed 0 bases at V and 4 bases at J, with 7 bases between. The CDR3 covers 13 residues. The CDR3 is CASSLAPGYEQYF. The CDR3 DNA reads as TGTGCCAGCAGCTTAGCCCCCGGGTACGAGCAGTACTTC.

In its sample, this clone was seen a few times. The chain joins TRBV19 to TRBJ1-5; no clear D gene. V lost 3 bases and J lost 8, with 8 bases in between. This CDR3 comprises 12 residues. Germline loops: CDR1 LNHDA, CDR2 SQIVND (reference sequence). The CDR3 bases are TGTGCCAGTAGTATCATTGGAAAGCCCCAGCATTTT. This translates into CASSIIGKPQHF.

The rearrangement uses TRBV7-9 and TRBJ1-1; no reliable D call. This CDR3 is 15 amino acids long. The V gene lost 0 bases and the J gene lost 1 base, with 9 bases spanning the gap. Per the germline V gene, CDR1 is SEHNR and CDR2 is FQNEAQ (reference sequence). The CDR3 is CASSLANGKNTEAFF. The CDR3 DNA is TGTGCCAGCAGCTTAGCGAACGGAAAGAACACTGAAGCTTTCTTT.

The chain has TRBV5-5 and TRBJ1-1; D gene uncertain. The CDR3 runs to 13 residues. Germline V gives CDR1 SGHKS, CDR2 YYEKEE (reference sequence). Trimming removed 3 bases at V and 2 bases at J, with 8 bases between. The CDR3 protein is CASSSPYNTEAFF. For the CDR3, the DNA is TGTGCCAGCAGCTCCCCGTACAACACTGAAGCTTTCTTT.

This clone was seen just once. V gene TRBV5-6 combines with J gene TRBJ1-5; D is unresolved. The CDR3 totals 14 residues. Germline V lookup: CDR1 SGHDT, CDR2 YYEEEE. Trimming stripped 3 bases from V and 1 base from J, with 8 bases between. CDR3 nucleotide sequence: TGTGCCAGCAGCTCCGAAAGGAGCAATCAGCCCCAGCATTTT. Encoded protein: CASSSERSNQPQHF. Full variable domain (missing parts from reference TRBV5-6 and TRBJ1-5): DAGVTQSPTHLIKTRGQQVTLRCSPKSGHDTVSWYQQALGQGPQFIFQYYEEEERQRGNFPDRFSGHQFPNYSSELNVNALLLGDSALYLCASSSERSNQPQHFGDGTRLSIL.

This clone was detected only once. A read error is possible here, since a much larger clone lies one base away. The same CDR3 also results from other DNA sequences found in this sample. The chain recombines TRBV27 with TRBJ2-1, with D unresolved. CDR1 is MNHEY, CDR2 SMNVEV, per germline (reference sequence). Trimming shortened V by 3 bases and J by 7 bases, and 4 bases separated the two germline ends. The length of the CDR3 is 11 residues. The CDR3 reads CASSFGNEQFF. Here the CDR3 DNA reads TGTGCCAGCAGTTTCGGGAATGAGCAGTTCTTC.

With respect to this clone: Other nucleotide sequences in the sample specify the same CDR3. The chain carries TRBV6-1 and TRBJ2-7; a possible D gene is TRBD2 (5 bases). CDR1 MNHNS and CDR2 SASEGT come from the germline V gene. The length of the CDR3 is 14 residues. The V and J ends lost 1 base and 2 bases respectively, with 9 bases between them. CDR3: CASSEDRGTYEQYF. The CDR3 DNA is TGTGCCAGCAGTGAAGATCGGGGAACCTACGAGCAGTACTTC.

The chain couples TRBV9 to TRBJ1-4, with D hard to call. The V gene's germline CDR1 is SGDLS and CDR2 YYNGEE. The V and J ends lost 4 bases and 8 bases respectively, with 12 bases between them. The CDR3 consists of 13 residues. CDR3 in DNA: TGTGCCAGCAGCCCGCGGACCGGAGAAAAACTGTTTTTT. This encodes CASSPRTGEKLFF.

This chain joins TRBV6-5 and TRBJ1-5; D uncertain. The CDR3 is 12 residues long. The germline CDR1 and CDR2 sequences are MNHEY and SVGAGI. Trimming left V 4 bases short and J 9 bases short, with 10 bases between. CDR3 nucleotide sequence: TGTGCCAGCAGTTGGGTGGGAGGGCCCCAGCATTTT. It specifies CASSWVGGPQHF.

The chain employs TRBV30 and TRBJ2-3, with D possibly TRBD2 on 7 matching bases. The CDR3 loop spans 14 amino acids. V was shortened by 3 bases and J by 1 base, with 11 bases between the two germline ends. Germline V gene lookup returns CDR1 GTSNPN and CDR2 SVGIG (reference sequence). As DNA, the CDR3 is TGTGCCTGGAGAGGGGGGGCGGGCACAGATACGCAGTATTTT. This gives the protein CAWRGGAGTDTQYF.

The chain uses TRBV7-9 and TRBJ2-5; TRBD2 matches at 8 bases. Per the germline V gene, CDR1 is SEHNR and CDR2 is FQNEAQ (reference sequence). The CDR3 runs to 13 residues. V was clipped by 4 bases and J by 5 bases; unmatched bases: 3. The CDR3 DNA sequence: TGTGCCAGCAGCTCGGGACTAGTGGAGACCCAGTACTTC. Translated, it gives CASSSGLVETQYF.

This clone was seen just once. The chain combines TRBV19 with TRBJ1-5; D might be TRBD1 (5 bases). The CDR3 contains 14 residues. From germline, CDR1 is LNHDA and CDR2 SQIVND (reference sequence). Trimming pared 8 bases from V and 7 bases from J, leaving 18 bases between. The chain's CDR3 is CASDWTEGYQPQHF. CDR3 coding DNA: TGTGCCAGTGATTGGACGGAGGGGTACCAGCCCCAGCATTTT. Looking up the rest from reference TRBV19 and TRBJ1-5 gives the full variable domain: DGGITQSPKYLFRKEGQNVTLSCEQNLNHDAMYWYRQDPGQGLRLIYYSQIVNDFQKGDIAEGYSVSREKKESFPLTVTSAQKNPTAFYLCASDWTEGYQPQHFGDGTRLSIL.

This rearrangement joins TRBV9 to TRBJ2-2, with D perhaps TRBD2 (6 bases). The germline gives CDR1 SGDLS, CDR2 YYNGEE. The CDR3 runs to 14 residues. Between the trimmed V and J ends, which lost 4 bases and 1 base, there was a span of 8 bases. The CDR3 DNA is TGTGCCAGCAGCCACGGGGGGAACACCGGGGAGCTGTTTTTT. The encoded protein is CASSHGGNTGELFF.

As to this clone: In the same sample, other DNA sequences code for this CDR3. The chain recombines TRBV19 with TRBJ2-7, with 10 bases fitting TRBD1. There are 15 residues in the CDR3. CDR1 and CDR2 from the germline V gene are LNHDA and SQIVND (reference sequence). V dropped 3 bases and J dropped 2; count of bases not matched to a gene: 4. The CDR3, as DNA: TGTGCCAGTAGTATTGACGGACAGGGGGCCTACGAGCAGTACTTC. This translates into CASSIDGQGAYEQYF.

This clone was detected a few times. The gene calls are TRBV28 and TRBJ2-5; TRBD2 might be the D (6 bases). The CDR3 is 14 residues long. Trimming removed 2 bases at V and 4 bases at J, with 11 bases between. Germline CDR1 reads MDHEN; CDR2 reads SYDVKM. This CDR3 is CASSLSSGGETQYF. Here the CDR3 DNA reads TGTGCCAGCAGTTTAAGTAGCGGTGGAGAGACCCAGTACTTC.

Worth noting for this clone: The sample contains more than one DNA sequence encoding this CDR3. The rearrangement uses TRBV9 and TRBJ2-5; D is possibly TRBD2 (5 bases). Germline V gene sequence: CDR1 SGDLS, CDR2 YYNGEE. The CDR3 runs 14 residues. V shed 0 bases and J shed 5 bases, with 11 bases lying between them. The CDR3 here is CASSVDGVGETQYF. In DNA form, the CDR3 reads TGTGCCAGCAGCGTAGACGGGGTAGGGGAGACCCAGTACTTC.

V is TRBV7-9 and J is TRBJ2-7, with TRBD1 matching over 11 bases. V shed 4 bases, J shed 2 bases, and the junction held 16 bases outside the gene matches. The length of the CDR3 is 19 residues. From germline, CDR1 is SEHNR and CDR2 FQNEAQ (reference sequence). In DNA, the CDR3 is TGTGCCAGCAGCTCTTCCCTGGCGGCGGGACAGGGGGACCCCTACGAGCAGTACTTC. Encoded protein: CASSSSLAAGQGDPYEQYF.

This chain joins TRBV5-1 and TRBJ1-1; D uncertain. This CDR3 region has 13 residues. The V gene's germline CDR1 is SGHRS and CDR2 YFSETQ. V shed 3 bases and J shed 1 base, with 7 bases lying between them. The CDR3, as DNA: TGCGCCAGCAGCTCTACATCGAACACTGAAGCTTTCTTT. Translation: CASSSTSNTEAFF.

The rearrangement joins TRBV4-1 to TRBJ2-7, with 10 positions matching TRBD2. There are 15 residues in the CDR3. Germline V gene data show CDR1 as MGHRA and CDR2 as YSYEKL. Losses at the gene ends were 4 bases for V and 2 bases for J; bases not matched to a gene: 5. The CDR3 loop is CASSRSGGGTYEQYF. The CDR3 DNA sequence: TGCGCCAGCAGCCGGAGCGGGGGGGGAACCTACGAGCAGTACTTC.

The chain has TRBV4-1 and TRBJ1-2, with D tentatively TRBD1 (5 bases). Trimming removed 1 base from V and 1 base from J, with 13 bases in between. Germline V gene data show CDR1 as MGHRA and CDR2 as YSYEKL. This CDR3 comprises 16 residues. The DNA for the CDR3 is TGCGCCAGCAGCCAAGCCGGGGCCGACTTTAACTATGGCTACACCTTC. Protein: CASSQAGADFNYGYTF.

The chain employs TRBV4-2 and TRBJ2-2; 10 nucleotides align to TRBD2. The CDR3 consists of 15 residues. Germline CDR1 reads LGHNA; CDR2 reads YNFKEQ. The V segment lost 6 bases and the J segment 6 bases; nucleotides outside the gene matches: 7. The CDR3 region has the DNA TGTGCCAGCAGGCTGCCGGGACTAGCGCCCGGGGAGCTGTTTTTT. It yields the protein CASRLPGLAPGELFF.

V usage is TRBV27 and J usage is TRBJ2-6; D perhaps matches TRBD1 (5 bases). Trimming took off 5 bases at V and 3 bases at J, with 20 bases between the two ends. The CDR3 spans 18 residues. Germline values: CDR1 MNHEY, CDR2 SMNVEV (reference sequence). The CDR3: CASSLQRQILGGANVLTF. CDR3 in DNA: TGTGCCAGCAGTCTCCAGCGACAGATTCTCGGTGGGGCCAACGTCCTGACTTTC. Filled out from reference TRBV27 and TRBJ2-6, the complete variable domain reads EAQVTQNPRYLITVTGKKLTVTCSQNMNHEYMSWYRQDPGLGLRQIYYSMNVEVTDKGDVPEGYKVSRKEKRNFPLILESPSPNQTSLYFCASSLQRQILGGANVLTFGAGSRLTVL.